Below are 32 T cell receptor beta chains sequenced from a single sample in a study of Ad26.COV2.S vaccination and SARS-CoV-2 variants. The treatment was: around 19 received Ad26.COV2.S at low or high dose, single or two shots; 5 received placebo; per-sample allocation not given. At day 63 after the first vaccine or placebo injection, samples were drawn. Assay used: immunoSEQ multiplex PCR; TCRdb lists only in-frame clones, some missing. The sample shows roughly 420,000 clones, around 89% of them seen only once. Specimen: peripheral blood, collected in a trial of Ad26.COV2.S vaccine versus placebo. The source is a person between 18 and 65 years old who received the Ad26.COV2.S COVID-19 vaccine or a placebo.

The V and J genes are TRBV25-1 and TRBJ1-1; possibly TRBD1 for D (5 bases). This CDR3 contains 15 residues. Germline V gene sequence: CDR1 MGHDK, CDR2 SYGVNS. V lost 4 bases to trimming and J lost 0 bases, with 12 bases between them. The CDR3 DNA reads as TGTGCCAGCAGTGTCCTGAAGGGACTGAACACTGAAGCTTTCTTT. Its protein is CASSVLKGLNTEAFF.

The chain joins TRBV5-1 to TRBJ2-7; 7 bases agree with TRBD1. Germline CDR1 is SGHRS and CDR2 is YFSETQ. The CDR3 loop spans 15 amino acids. Germline trimming cut 2 bases from V and 1 base from J; bases unmatched to any gene: 6. The CDR3 DNA reads as TGCGCCAGCAGCTTCGGGACAGAGAGTTCCTACGAGCAGTACTTC. It encodes CASSFGTESSYEQYF.

The rearrangement links TRBV6-5 to TRBJ1-1; a weak D match, TRBD1 (6 bases). CDR3 size: 14 residues. The V gene's germline CDR1 is MNHEY and CDR2 SVGAGI. V shed 7 bases and J shed 1 base, with 13 bases lying between them. The DNA for the CDR3 is TGTGCCAGCACCCACAGGGAGGGGAACACTGAAGCTTTCTTT. Translated: CASTHREGNTEAFF.

The chain is built from TRBV5-1 and TRBJ2-2; D gene ambiguous. This CDR3 region has 15 residues. V was pared by 1 base and J by 1 base, with 8 bases between. Germline V gene data show CDR1 as SGHRS and CDR2 as YFSETQ. CDR3 protein: CASSLFGENTGELFF. CDR3 bases: TGCGCCAGCAGCTTGTTTGGGGAGAACACCGGGGAGCTGTTTTTT.

The chain recombines TRBV27 with TRBJ2-7; possibly TRBD1 for D (6 bases). This CDR3 contains 13 residues. Looked up from germline, CDR1 is MNHEY and CDR2 is SMNVEV (reference sequence). CDR3 DNA sequence: TGTGCAAACCGGGACAAGGGACCATACGAGCAGTACTTC. This sequence encodes CANRDKGPYEQYF.

V usage is TRBV10-1 and J usage is TRBJ2-5, with 7 positions matching TRBD1. The junction had 1 base not matched to a gene; V was cut back by 4 bases and J by 2 bases. Germline CDR1 is WNHNN and CDR2 is SYGVQD (reference sequence). The CDR3 spans 13 residues. CDR3 amino acids: CASSGQGQETQYF. The CDR3 region has the DNA TGCGCCAGCAGTGGACAGGGACAAGAGACCCAGTACTTC.

The V call is TRBV29-1, the J call TRBJ2-1; TRBD2 matches at 9 bases. There are 13 residues in the CDR3. Germline V gives CDR1 SQVTM, CDR2 ANQGSEA. With V trimmed by 5 bases and J by 12 bases, 11 bases remained unmatched. The DNA for the CDR3 is TGCAGCGTTCCCGCCGGGCTAGCGGGGTTGCAGTTCTTC. Translating gives CSVPAGLAGLQFF.

The chain carries TRBV19 and TRBJ2-4; D call uncertain. The CDR3 consists of 15 residues. Looked up from germline, CDR1 is LNHDA and CDR2 is SQIVND (reference sequence). Trimming took 10 bases from V and 0 from J, leaving 16 bases between them. The CDR3 reads CATAQEERAKNIQYF. For the CDR3, the DNA is TGTGCCACCGCGCAAGAGGAGAGAGCCAAAAACATTCAGTACTTC.

The chain links TRBV14 to TRBJ2-3, with 11 positions matching TRBD1. The CDR3 is 16 residues long. Germline CDR1 and CDR2: SGHDN and FVKESK. J gave up 1 base and V 4 bases, and 4 bases lay outside the gene matches. The CDR3 DNA is TGTGCCAGCAGCCTTGGACAGGGGGCTGGCACAGATACGCAGTATTTT. Amino acids: CASSLGQGAGTDTQYF.

As regards this clone: The same CDR3 arises from other DNA sequences in this sample as well. The chain employs TRBV9 and TRBJ2-5, with TRBD2 as a possible D gene (5 bases). The CDR3 is 15 residues long. The V end was cut by 4 bases, the J end by 0 bases, with 13 bases between. Germline-derived CDR1 and CDR2 are SGDLS and YYNGEE. Written as DNA, the CDR3 is TGTGCCAGCAGCCCGCGGACGGGGTACCAAGAGACCCAGTACTTC. Its protein is CASSPRTGYQETQYF.

This chain uses TRBV7-2 with TRBJ2-3; either TRBD1 or TRBD2 may fit D (6 bases each). Trimming left V 5 bases short and J 5 bases short, with 14 bases between. Looked up from germline, CDR1 is SGHTA and CDR2 is FQGNSA. This CDR3 comprises 14 residues. CDR3 coding DNA: TGTGCCAGCAGCCGGGGGCCTAGCGAAGATACGCAGTATTTT. Translating gives CASSRGPSEDTQYF. Complete variable domain (other parts from reference TRBV7-2 and TRBJ2-3): GAGVSQSPSNKVTEKGKDVELRCDPISGHTALYWYRQSLGQGLEFLIYFQGNSAPDKSGLPSDRFSAERTGGSVSTLTIQRTQQEDSAVYLCASSRGPSEDTQYFGPGTRLTVL.

The CDR3 nucleotides read TGTGCCAGCAGCGCCGCCCAGGATGAGCAGTTCTTC. This gives the protein CASSAAQDEQFF. The V call is TRBV9, the J call TRBJ2-1; no definite D call. The V gene's germline CDR1 is SGDLS and CDR2 YYNGEE. The V end was cut by 3 bases, the J end by 8 bases, with 9 bases between. The CDR3 has 12 amino acids.

The genes are TRBV5-6 and TRBJ2-7; 8 nucleotides line up with TRBD1. Per the germline V gene, CDR1 is SGHDT and CDR2 is YYEEEE. CDR3 length equals 14 residues. J was trimmed by 0 bases and V by 5 bases; bases with no gene match: 4. The CDR3 reads CASRNRGASYEQYF. CDR3 nucleotide sequence: TGTGCCAGCAGGAACAGGGGGGCCTCCTACGAGCAGTACTTC.

The gene calls are TRBV2 and TRBJ2-5, with D uncertain. Germline CDR1 and CDR2: SNHLY and FYNNEI. The CDR3 runs to 14 residues. V was clipped by 7 bases and J by 3 bases, with 15 bases between them. The CDR3 sequence is CASMISIPKETQYF. The CDR3 DNA reads as TGTGCCAGCATGATCAGCATACCAAAAGAGACCCAGTACTTC.

This clone appeared once. The chain combines TRBV7-9 with TRBJ1-6, with a weak D call TRBD1 (5 bases). The CDR3 is 14 residues long. Germline V gives CDR1 SEHNR, CDR2 FQNEAQ (reference sequence). Trimming took off 4 bases at V and 13 bases at J, with 17 bases between the two ends. The CDR3 protein is CASSSSWPGTPLHF. The CDR3 DNA reads TGTGCCAGCAGCTCAAGCTGGCCCGGGACGCCCCTCCACTTT.

Comment on this clone: One end of the junction does not line up with germline, which may come from a read error. This sequence joins TRBV6-5 and TRBJ2-5, with D perhaps TRBD2 (6 bases). The CDR3 is 13 residues long. In germline, CDR1 is MNHEY, CDR2 SVGAGI. The CDR3 here is CASSYSAGSRWHF. For the CDR3, the DNA is TGTGCCAGCAGTTACTCGGCGGGGTCTCGGTGGCACTTC.

The rearrangement joins TRBV7-9 to TRBJ2-1, with a tentative D call TRBD1 (6 bases). Germline V gene sequence: CDR1 SEHNR, CDR2 FQNEAQ (reference sequence). V lost 6 bases to trimming and J lost 9 bases, with 24 bases between them. CDR3 length: 16 amino acids. CDR3 bases: TGTGCCAGCAGATTTTTTACAGGGTTCGGAAACAGTGAGCAGTTCTTC. Protein: CASRFFTGFGNSEQFF.

The chain couples TRBV7-2 to TRBJ1-6; no definite D call. The CDR3 is 13 amino acids. The germline V and J ends were trimmed by 5 bases and 10 bases, with 12 bases remaining between them. The germline CDR1 and CDR2 sequences are SGHTA and FQGNSA. CDR3 amino acids: CASSGQRASPLHF. Written as DNA, the CDR3 is TGTGCCAGCAGCGGCCAGAGGGCCTCACCCCTCCACTTT. Based on the CDR3 plus reference TRBV7-2 and TRBJ1-6, the full variable domain is GAGVSQSPSNKVTEKGKDVELRCDPISGHTALYWYRQSLGQGLEFLIYFQGNSAPDKSGLPSDRFSAERTGGSVSTLTIQRTQQEDSAVYLCASSGQRASPLHFGNGTRLTVT.

The V gene is TRBV19, the J gene TRBJ1-1; D is undetermined. This CDR3 has 11 residues. Trimming took 5 bases from V and 0 from J, leaving 1 base between them. The germline gives CDR1 LNHDA, CDR2 SQIVND (reference sequence). This chain's CDR3 is CASSLNTEAFF. In nucleotides, the CDR3 is TGTGCCAGTAGTTTGAACACTGAAGCTTTCTTT.

V gene TRBV28 combines with J gene TRBJ1-1; a weak D match, TRBD1 (5 bases). Looked up from germline, CDR1 is MDHEN and CDR2 is SYDVKM. Trimming stripped 5 bases from V and 4 bases from J, with 17 bases between. The length of the CDR3 is 15 residues. CDR3 amino acids: CASSPRLGRGTEAFF. CDR3 in DNA: TGTGCCAGCAGTCCGAGACTGGGGAGGGGCACTGAAGCTTTCTTT.

The chain employs TRBV7-2 and TRBJ2-7; the match to TRBD2 covers 8 bases. This CDR3 contains 14 residues. With 2 bases clipped from V and 5 bases from J, the junction kept 5 bases outside the gene matches. Germline CDR1 SGHTA, CDR2 FQGNSA. The DNA of the CDR3 is TGTGCCAGCAGCTTACCATTCGGGGGGGACGAGCAGTACTTC. The encoded protein is CASSLPFGGDEQYF.

The V and J genes are TRBV28 and TRBJ1-4, with 11 bases lining up with TRBD1. The V and J ends lost 4 bases and 7 bases, in that order; junction bases with no gene match: 5. The CDR3 is 15 residues long. Germline assignment: CDR1 MDHEN and CDR2 SYDVKM. CDR3 coding DNA: TGTGCCAGCAGTTCCCGGACAGGGGGCGTTGAAAAACTGTTTTTT. This sequence encodes CASSSRTGGVEKLFF.

The V and J genes are TRBV7-7 and TRBJ2-3, with a possible D match to TRBD2 (6 bases). The CDR3 is made up of 15 amino acids. Germline CDR1 is SSHAT and CDR2 is FNYEAQ (reference sequence). V lost 4 bases and J 0 bases, leaving 11 bases between the germline ends. The CDR3 DNA is TGTGCCAGCAGCTCTAGCGTGGGAAGCACAGATACGCAGTATTTT. Protein sequence: CASSSSVGSTDTQYF.

The chain joins TRBV5-8 to TRBJ2-7; 8 positions agree with TRBD1. This CDR3 has 15 amino acids. Germline loops: CDR1 SGHTS, CDR2 YDEGEE. The junction had 6 bases not matched to a gene; V was cut back by 2 bases and J by 2 bases. Written as DNA, the CDR3 is TGTGCCAGCAGCTTTACAGGGGGAAGCGCCTACGAGCAGTACTTC. Translation gives CASSFTGGSAYEQYF.

The chain is built from TRBV7-2 and TRBJ1-2; D remains unclear. The germline CDR1 and CDR2 sequences are SGHTA and FQGNSA. This CDR3 comprises 13 residues. V lost 0 bases and J 8 bases, leaving 10 bases between the germline ends. The CDR3 DNA follows: TGTGCCAGCAGCTTAGCCGGAATTAGAGGCTACACCTTC. Residues: CASSLAGIRGYTF.

The genes are TRBV7-8 and TRBJ2-2; possibly TRBD2 for D (7 bases). This CDR3 has 17 amino acids. Trimming stripped 1 base from V and 6 bases from J, with 18 bases between. Germline values: CDR1 SGHVS, CDR2 FQNEAQ. The CDR3 region is CASSLGGSGGRAGELFF. The CDR3 DNA sequence: TGTGCCAGCAGCTTAGGAGGTTCCGGGGGGCGGGCCGGGGAGCTGTTTTTT.

The count of this clone is one. J is TRBJ1-2 and V is TRBV6-5, with D possibly TRBD1 on 6 matching bases. This CDR3 region has 14 residues. V was pared by 6 bases and J by 7 bases, with 18 bases between. The germline CDR1 and CDR2 sequences are MNHEY and SVGAGI. Here the CDR3 reads CASSYGGASGGYTF. DNA of the CDR3: TGTGCCAGCAGCTATGGGGGGGCTTCGGGTGGCTACACCTTC.

The chain employs TRBV10-1 and TRBJ2-5; 7 bases fit TRBD1. Germline V gene data show CDR1 as WNHNN and CDR2 as SYGVQD (reference sequence). Germline trimming cut 0 bases from V and 3 bases from J; bases unmatched to any gene: 1. The CDR3 covers 14 residues. The CDR3 is CASSESGGEETQYF. Here the CDR3 DNA reads TGCGCCAGCAGTGAGTCAGGGGGCGAAGAGACCCAGTACTTC.

This clone was observed a single time. The chain has TRBV24-1 and TRBJ2-1; the D is unclear. The CDR3 loop spans 12 amino acids. The germline V and J ends were trimmed by 0 bases and 9 bases, with 5 bases remaining between them. From germline, CDR1 is KGHDR and CDR2 SFDVKD. CDR3 protein: CATSDLLTEQFF. DNA for the CDR3: TGTGCCACCAGTGATTTGCTTACTGAGCAGTTCTTC.

The chain employs TRBV7-9 and TRBJ1-2; 7 positions agree with TRBD1. There are 14 residues in the CDR3. V shed 4 bases, J shed 3 bases, and the junction held 5 bases outside the gene matches. CDR1 and CDR2 from the germline V gene are SEHNR and FQNEAQ (reference sequence). Here the CDR3 DNA reads TGTGCCAGCAGCTCCAGGGGGAGTGACTATGGCTACACCTTC. Residues: CASSSRGSDYGYTF.

The chain recombines TRBV11-2 with TRBJ1-6; D is uncertain. Per germline, CDR1 SGHAT and CDR2 FQNNGV. Deletions cut 5 bases from V and 6 bases from J, with 5 bases between. The length of the CDR3 is 12 residues. The CDR3 spells CASSLGNSPLHF. The CDR3 DNA follows: TGTGCCAGCAGCCTCGGTAATTCACCCCTCCACTTT.

The CDR3 region has the DNA TGTGCCAGCAGCCTGACTACAGACAGCACTGAAGCTTTCTTT. It encodes CASSLTTDSTEAFF. The V gene is TRBV7-2, the J gene TRBJ1-1; a possible D gene is TRBD1 (5 bases). Germline values: CDR1 SGHTA, CDR2 FQGNSA. This CDR3 contains 14 residues. V was clipped by 5 bases and J by 4 bases, with 14 bases between them.